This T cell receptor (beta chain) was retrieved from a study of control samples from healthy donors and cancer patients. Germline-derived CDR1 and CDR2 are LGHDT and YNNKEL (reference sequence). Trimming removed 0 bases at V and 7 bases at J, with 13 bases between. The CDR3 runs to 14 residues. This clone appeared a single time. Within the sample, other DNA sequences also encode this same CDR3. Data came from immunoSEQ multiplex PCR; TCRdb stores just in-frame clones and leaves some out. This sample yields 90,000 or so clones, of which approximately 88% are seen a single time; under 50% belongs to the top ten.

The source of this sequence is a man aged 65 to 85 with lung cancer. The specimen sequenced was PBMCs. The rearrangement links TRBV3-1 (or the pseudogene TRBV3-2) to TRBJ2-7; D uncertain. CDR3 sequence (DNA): TGTGCCAGCAGCCAAGATCTCGTTGCGAGGGAGCAGTACTTC. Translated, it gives CASSQDLVAREQYF.